This T cell receptor beta chain was sequenced for a study of PD-L1 blockade in urothelial cancer. Study background: Samples came from 3 weeks, at the second dose, and 6 weeks into treatment. Each blood sample yielded a median of 141,255 T cells.

Data came from immunoSEQ multiplex PCR; TCRdb stores just in-frame clones and leaves some out. The table lists fewer than 60,000 clones, over 75% of them singletons. The time point was: pretreatment peripheral blood. The source is a man in his 70s with urothelial cancer. Material: PBMCs, obtained around atezolizumab (anti-PD-L1) treatment.

CDR3 protein: CASSPGTGAYNEQFF. Written as DNA, the CDR3 is TGTGCCAGCTCACCAGGGACAGGAGCTTACAATGAGCAGTTCTTC. V gene TRBV18 combines with J gene TRBJ2-1, with 8 bases fitting TRBD1. The CDR3 loop spans 15 amino acids. Germline values: CDR1 KGHSH, CDR2 LQKENI. V was pared by 2 bases and J by 4 bases, with 4 bases of the junction left unmatched.